This TCR beta chain was profiled in a study of neoadjuvant nivolumab and ipilimumab in lung cancer. General study points: Higher pretherapy blood TCR richness went with higher resected-tumor richness.

Using immunoSEQ multiplex PCR, the repertoire was profiled, and TCRdb retains in-frame clones only, with some absent. The sample lists under 15,000 clones, 95% occurring once. CDR1 and CDR2 from the germline V gene are GTSNPN and SVGIG (reference sequence). The CDR3 has 16 residues. Between the trimmed V and J ends, which lost 7 bases and 1 base, there was a span of 22 bases. As regards this clone: Its antigen is undetermined.

The chain couples TRBV30 to TRBJ1-1; TRBD1 might be the D (5 bases). Specimen: peripheral blood, collected after neoadjuvant nivolumab, alone or with ipilimumab, at or shortly before surgery. The TCR originated in an adult with non-small cell lung cancer. The CDR3 is CASIEFARGANTEAFF. The DNA for the CDR3 is TGTGCCTCGATAGAGTTTGCGCGAGGGGCGAACACTGAAGCTTTCTTT.